Presented here are 9 T cell receptor beta chains from one specimen sequenced in a study of blood T cell repertoires in COVID-19. Using immunoSEQ multiplex PCR, the repertoire was profiled, and TCRdb retains in-frame clones only, with some absent. The sample lists over 35,000 clones; approximately 80% were seen once. The sequenced material came from peripheral blood. These receptors all stem from a human donor with acute or convalescent COVID-19. The donor label of this sample is uncertain.

V and J are TRBV19 and TRBJ2-7, with a tentative D call TRBD1 (8 bases). Per the germline V gene, CDR1 is LNHDA and CDR2 is SQIVND (reference sequence). Trimming took off 5 bases at V and 2 bases at J, with 16 bases between the two ends. This CDR3 spans 15 amino acids. The CDR3 nucleotides are TGTGCCAGTAGTCTCACAGGGGGGGGACCCTACGAGCAGTACTTC. Translation gives CASSLTGGGPYEQYF.

V usage is TRBV6-5 and J usage is TRBJ2-7; D remains ambiguous. Per the germline V gene, CDR1 is MNHEY and CDR2 is SVGAGI. The CDR3 loop spans 10 amino acids. V was pared by 9 bases and J by 2 bases, with 5 bases between. The CDR3 region is CASQTYEQYF. The CDR3 DNA reads as TGTGCCAGTCAAACCTACGAGCAGTACTTC.

This clone was counted a few times. This chain connects TRBV28 to TRBJ2-2, with 7 positions matching TRBD1. Germline CDR1 reads MDHEN; CDR2 reads SYDVKM. V dropped 4 bases and J dropped 2; count of bases not matched to a gene: 4. This CDR3 is 15 amino acids long. The CDR3 is CASSSDRLNTGELFF. The CDR3 DNA sequence: TGTGCCAGCAGTTCGGACAGGCTAAACACCGGGGAGCTGTTTTTT.

J is TRBJ2-5 and V is TRBV7-2; the D gene is possibly TRBD1 (6 bases). This CDR3 comprises 15 residues. CDR1 is SGHTA and CDR2 is FQGNSA in the germline V gene. Trimming took off 5 bases at V and 5 bases at J, with 18 bases between the two ends. The CDR3 reads CASSTQEGQGETQYF. The DNA of the CDR3 is TGTGCCAGCAGCACCCAAGAGGGGCAGGGGGAGACCCAGTACTTC. Variable domain in full (rest from reference TRBV7-2 and TRBJ2-5): GAGVSQSPSNKVTEKGKDVELRCDPISGHTALYWYRQSLGQGLEFLIYFQGNSAPDKSGLPSDRFSAERTGGSVSTLTIQRTQQEDSAVYLCASSTQEGQGETQYFGPGTRLLVL.

The V and J genes are TRBV10-3 and TRBJ1-5; D is ambiguous. Between the trimmed V and J ends, which lost 4 bases and 2 bases, there was a span of 6 bases. This CDR3 spans 13 amino acids. Germline lookup yields CDR1 ENHRY and CDR2 SYGVKD. CDR3 in amino acids: CAISVAGNQPQHF. In nucleotides, the CDR3 is TGTGCCATCAGTGTGGCAGGCAATCAGCCCCAGCATTTT.

This clone has just one count. This chain connects TRBV2 to TRBJ1-1; D gene uncertain. The CDR3 is made up of 12 amino acids. CDR1 is SNHLY and CDR2 is FYNNEI in the germline V gene. V gave up 8 bases and J gave up 10 bases, with 17 bases separating them. The CDR3: CASLAVTSTAFF. In nucleotides, the CDR3 is TGTGCCAGCCTGGCGGTAACGTCGACAGCTTTCTTT.

The gene calls are TRBV5-6 and TRBJ1-2; 9 bases match TRBD1. This CDR3 has 14 residues. CDR1 and CDR2 from the germline V gene are SGHDT and YYEEEE. Germline trimming cut 0 bases from V and 4 bases from J; bases unmatched to any gene: 1. DNA of the CDR3: TGTGCCAGCAGCTTGGGACAGGGGGTCTATGGCTACACCTTC. Translated, it gives CASSLGQGVYGYTF.

The gene calls are TRBV2 and TRBJ2-5; 9 nucleotides match TRBD1. Looked up from germline, CDR1 is SNHLY and CDR2 is FYNNEI. V was clipped by 6 bases and J by 2 bases; unmatched bases: 7. The CDR3 contains 15 residues. The CDR3 region is CASRAQGTGQETQYF. In nucleotides, the CDR3 is TGTGCCAGCAGGGCCCAAGGGACAGGGCAAGAGACCCAGTACTTC.

The chain recombines TRBV2 with TRBJ2-7; 9 nucleotides align to TRBD2. This CDR3 has 15 amino acids. V shed 2 bases, J shed 2 bases, and the junction held 4 bases outside the gene matches. Germline V lookup: CDR1 SNHLY, CDR2 FYNNEI. CDR3 sequence: CASSEILAGPYEQYF. The CDR3 nucleotides read TGTGCCAGCAGTGAAATCCTAGCGGGACCCTACGAGCAGTACTTC.